Described below is a single T cell receptor (beta chain) sequence and its context. Antigen: not known. The data were produced by immunoSEQ multiplex PCR, yet TCRdb's version contains in-frame clones alone and is incomplete. The profile covers about 97,000 clones, with roughly nine tenths appearing a single time and more than 5.5% taken by the ten largest. Samples were taken at baseline and on day 1 of cycles 4 and 7. The sample originates from a study of OX40 agonist ivuxolimab in advanced cancers. Whole-study context: Therapy given before enrollment (anti-PD-1, anti-PD-L1 or anti-CTLA-4) was allowed, and over 35% had some.

Germline CDR1 is WSHSY and CDR2 is SAAADI. This CDR3 is 13 amino acids long. V was shortened by 7 bases and J by 5 bases, with 11 bases between the two germline ends. Whole-study findings and limits: On average, CD8+ T cells had more expanded clones than CD4+.

Sequencing was performed on CD4+ or CD8+ T cells sorted from blood, taken in a trial of the OX40 agonist ivuxolimab. This rearrangement joins TRBV10-2 to TRBJ2-2; D possibly corresponds to TRBD2 (6 bases). This clonotype originated in an adult with an advanced solid tumor such as melanoma, head and neck, liver or kidney cancer. The DNA of the CDR3 is TGCGCCAGCATTGAAGGGAGGACCGGGGAGCTGTTTTTT. It translates to CASIEGRTGELFF.